The 9 T cell receptor beta chains below come from one sample, sequenced in a study of T cells in Graves' hyperthyroidism and ophthalmopathy. What was amplified from RNA transcripts were TCR beta CDR3 regions. A set of HTBI primers served as the primers for a first-round RT-PCR of the TCR CDR3. TCRdb ran MiXCR on the multiplex PCR reads and lists one entry per CDR3 protein. The sample contains about 480,000 distinct CDR3 sequences, 20% to 25% of which appear only once. Sequenced input: blood. These receptors originate from a woman in her sixties or seventies with Graves' ophthalmopathy.

J is TRBJ2-1 and V is TRBV3-1, with 7 bases lining up with TRBD2. Germline assignment: CDR1 LGHDT and CDR2 YNNKEL (reference sequence). The CDR3 has 15 residues. Trimming took 6 bases from V and 7 from J; bases not matched to a gene: 12. The DNA of the CDR3 is TGTGCCAGCAGTATAGCGGGTACGAGATGGAATGAGCAGTTCTTC. Amino acid sequence: CASSIAGTRWNEQFF.

The chain joins TRBV18 to TRBJ1-2; TRBD1 aligns across 7 bases. From germline, CDR1 is KGHSH and CDR2 LQKENI. The length of the CDR3 is 12 residues. V shed 5 bases and J 7 bases; nucleotides not matched to a gene: 4. The CDR3 nucleotides are TGTGCCAGCTCAGATACAGGGGTTGGCTACACCTTC. Translation: CASSDTGVGYTF.

This clonotype was observed a handful of times. This chain connects TRBV28 to TRBJ1-2; no clear D gene. Looked up from germline, CDR1 is MDHEN and CDR2 is SYDVKM. Trimming pared 3 bases from V and 0 bases from J, leaving 8 bases between. This CDR3 has 14 amino acids. CDR3 bases: TGTGCCAGCAGTTTGAGTATCACTAACTATGGCTACACCTTC. Encoded protein: CASSLSITNYGYTF.

This clonotype was detected a few times. The chain has TRBV7-3 and TRBJ2-3; the D gene is possibly TRBD1 (6 bases). The V and J ends lost 8 bases and 0 bases respectively, with 12 bases between them. Germline V gene sequence: CDR1 SGHTA, CDR2 FQGTGA. The CDR3 length is 14 residues. CDR3 sequence: CASSRQASTDTQYF. The CDR3 DNA is TGTGCCAGCTCTAGACAGGCTAGCACAGATACGCAGTATTTT.

V and J are TRBV29-1 and TRBJ2-1; maybe TRBD1 (5 bases). Germline lookup yields CDR1 SQVTM and CDR2 ANQGSEA. Trimming pared 6 bases from V and 2 bases from J, leaving 20 bases between. There are 16 residues in the CDR3. CDR3 nucleotides: TGCAGCGTGGGGCTGGTCGAGGCCTTCACCTACAATGAGCAGTTCTTC. It is translated as CSVGLVEAFTYNEQFF.

The rearrangement uses TRBV12-3 or TRBV12-4 and TRBJ1-1; tentative D call: TRBD1 (6 bases). This CDR3 region has 13 residues. Trimming pared 7 bases from V and 6 bases from J, leaving 15 bases between. The CDR3 DNA reads TGTGCCAGCACCATAGGCAGGGGCGCTGAAGCTTTCTTT. Protein product: CASTIGRGAEAFF.

This clonotype has only a few counts. The chain has TRBV5-1 and TRBJ2-7; D remains ambiguous. V lost 4 bases and J 2 bases, leaving 19 bases between the germline ends. From germline, CDR1 is SGHRS and CDR2 YFSETQ. The CDR3 has 16 residues. This CDR3 reads CASSLKSPTTTYEQYF. The CDR3 DNA reads TGCGCCAGCAGCCTCAAGAGTCCAACCACCACCTACGAGCAGTACTTC.

The chain's CDR3 is CASSPGILNTEAFF. For the CDR3, the DNA is TGTGCCAGCAGCCCCGGGATACTGAACACTGAAGCTTTCTTT. The genes are TRBV9 and TRBJ1-1; D gene unclear. Trimming pared 4 bases from V and 0 bases from J, leaving 10 bases between. This CDR3 contains 14 residues. Germline CDR1 reads SGDLS; CDR2 reads YYNGEE.

The genes are TRBV27 and TRBJ1-1; a weak D match, TRBD1 (6 bases). Per germline, CDR1 MNHEY and CDR2 SMNVEV (reference sequence). Trimming removed 6 bases from V and 8 bases from J, with 16 bases in between. The CDR3 is made up of 13 amino acids. This CDR3 reads CASSRAGASEAFF. CDR3 DNA sequence: TGTGCCAGCAGCCGCGCAGGGGCTTCAGAAGCTTTCTTT.